This record covers a single TCR beta chain. The antigen remains unidentified. Germline is not matched at one junction end, which may reflect a read error. The CDR3 spans 16 residues. Germline values: CDR1 SGHRS, CDR2 YFSETQ. This entry is derived from a study of blood T cells in healthy people across ages. Study-level points and caveats: Diversity estimates from one million T cells were considered underestimates.

Sample-barcoded 5' priming and a J-beta primer mix drove a second PCR of about 6 to 12 cycles. TCRdb processed the 5' RACE reads anew with MiXCR; each CDR3 protein has one entry. Of about a million distinct CDR3 sequences detected, 45% to 50% appear once; the ten largest clones hold around 15%. Each sample yielded at least 6.5 million isolated PBMCs. Sequenced material: blood. This receptor was obtained from a young man in good health. The chain is built from TRBV5-1 and TRBJ2-4, with 11 positions matching TRBD2. The DNA of the CDR3 is TGCGCCTGCAGCTTGACTAGCGGGGACTCCAAAAACATTCAGTACTTC. Its translation: CACSLTSGDSKNIQYF.